Following are 13 T cell receptor beta chains from one sample sequenced in a study of T cells expressing NK-cell markers. Following a re-call of the 5' RACE reads, TCRdb has one entry per CDR3 protein and lacks DNA. The sample spans hundreds of thousands of distinct CDR3 sequences; the ten largest clones claim around 5.2%. The sequenced sample was blood T cells: a sorted CD56 or NKG2C T cell subset, CD4+ or CD8+ T cells, or bulk PBMC T cells (not recorded which). These receptors all come from a man aged 18-75 years in good health.

CDR3 sequence reads: CASNSAGVGELFF. J is TRBJ2-2 and V is TRBV27; absent DNA, TCRdb's TRBD1 call cannot be checked. This CDR3 region has 13 residues. The germline V gene encodes CDR1 MNHEY and CDR2 SMNVEV (reference sequence).

The chain joins TRBV20-1 to TRBJ2-5; TCRdb returns TRBD1, unconfirmable since there is no DNA. The germline V gene has CDR1 DFQATT and CDR2 SNEGSKA (reference sequence). The CDR3 runs to 15 residues. The CDR3 region is CSARIPVGRRETQYF.

J is TRBJ2-1 and V is TRBV14. Germline-derived CDR1 and CDR2 are SGHDN and FVKESK. There are 15 residues in the CDR3. The CDR3 region is CASSQGLFSYNEQFF. Complete variable domain (other parts from reference TRBV14 and TRBJ2-1): EAGVTQFPSHSVIEKGQTVTLRCDPISGHDNLYWYRRVMGKEIKFLLHFVKESKQDESGMPNNRFLAERTGGTYSTLKVQPAELEDSGVYFCASSQGLFSYNEQFFGPGTRLTVL.

The V and J genes are TRBV5-1 and TRBJ2-5; TCRdb selects TRBD1, and the lack of DNA leaves this call unchecked. CDR3 size: 16 residues. Germline CDR1 and CDR2: SGHRS and YFSETQ. The CDR3 loop reads CASSRGPGEVQETQYF.

V usage is TRBV5-1 and J usage is TRBJ1-5; TCRdb picks TRBD1, but there is no DNA to check that call. Germline values: CDR1 SGHRS, CDR2 YFSETQ. This CDR3 is 16 amino acids long. The CDR3 reads CASSPTTGEKRQPQHF.

The chain uses TRBV14 and TRBJ2-5; with no DNA, the TCRdb D assignment of TRBD2 cannot be verified. CDR1 and CDR2 (germline): SGHDN, FVKESK. The CDR3 totals 17 residues. The CDR3: CASSQPPGLALGETQYF.

The chain couples TRBV25-1 to TRBJ1-4; TCRdb indicates TRBD1, and absent DNA this call remains unverified. This CDR3 is 18 amino acids long. Per the germline V gene, CDR1 is MGHDK and CDR2 is SYGVNS. The CDR3 protein is CASSDLDPKRGTNEKLFF. Full variable domain (missing parts from reference TRBV25-1 and TRBJ1-4): EADIYQTPRYLVIGTGKKITLECSQTMGHDKMYWYQQDPGMELHLIHYSYGVNSTEKGDLSSESTVSRIRTEHFPLTLESARPSHTSQYLCASSDLDPKRGTNEKLFFGSGTQLSVL.

The chain has TRBV18 and TRBJ2-5; the D gene TCRdb calls, TRBD2, cannot be checked with no DNA. The CDR3 spans 16 residues. Germline V lookup: CDR1 KGHSH, CDR2 LQKENI. The CDR3 protein is CASSPGLAGGRETQYF.

The rearrangement joins TRBV19 to TRBJ1-2; TCRdb returns TRBD1, unconfirmable since there is no DNA. The CDR3 runs 17 residues. Per the germline V gene, CDR1 is LNHDA and CDR2 is SQIVND (reference sequence). This chain's CDR3 is CASSMKIQGASYYGYTF.

V gene TRBV12-3 or TRBV12-4 combines with J gene TRBJ2-1; the D call of TRBD1 rests on TCRdb alone, since no DNA is present to check it. This CDR3 has 14 amino acids. The CDR3: CASRPGRSGYEQFF.

This sequence joins TRBV5-6 and TRBJ2-5; lacking DNA, the TRBD2 call made by TCRdb goes unchecked. This CDR3 has 13 amino acids. CDR1 and CDR2 (germline): SGHDT, YYEEEE. The CDR3 is CASSLGPSRTQYF.

The chain combines TRBV20-1 with TRBJ2-1. Germline CDR1 DFQATT, CDR2 SNEGSKA (reference sequence). CDR3 size: 14 residues. The CDR3 sequence: CSASLMGRGLGQFF.

CDR3 sequence: CASSPARGLAGGDTQYF. V gene TRBV11-2 combines with J gene TRBJ2-3; TCRdb gives TRBD2 as the D gene, but with no DNA this cannot be confirmed. CDR1 SGHAT and CDR2 FQNNGV come from the germline V gene. The CDR3 is 17 residues long.